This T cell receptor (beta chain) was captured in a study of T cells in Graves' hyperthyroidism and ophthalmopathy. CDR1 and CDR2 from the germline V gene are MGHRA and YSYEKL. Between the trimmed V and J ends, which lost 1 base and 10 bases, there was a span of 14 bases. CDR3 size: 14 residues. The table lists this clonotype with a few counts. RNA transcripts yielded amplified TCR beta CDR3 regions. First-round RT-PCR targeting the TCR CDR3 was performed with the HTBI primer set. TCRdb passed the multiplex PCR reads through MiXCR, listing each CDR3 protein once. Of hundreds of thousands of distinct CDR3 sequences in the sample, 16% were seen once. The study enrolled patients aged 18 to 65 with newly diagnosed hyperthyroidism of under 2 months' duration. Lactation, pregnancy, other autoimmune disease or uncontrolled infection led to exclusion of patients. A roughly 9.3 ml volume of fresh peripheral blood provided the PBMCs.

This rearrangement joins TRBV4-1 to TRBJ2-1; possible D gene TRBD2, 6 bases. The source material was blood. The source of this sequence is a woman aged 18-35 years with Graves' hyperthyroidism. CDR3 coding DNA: TGCGCCAGCAGCCAAGGCGTTTCTGCGGGGGAGCAGTTCTTC. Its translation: CASSQGVSAGEQFF.